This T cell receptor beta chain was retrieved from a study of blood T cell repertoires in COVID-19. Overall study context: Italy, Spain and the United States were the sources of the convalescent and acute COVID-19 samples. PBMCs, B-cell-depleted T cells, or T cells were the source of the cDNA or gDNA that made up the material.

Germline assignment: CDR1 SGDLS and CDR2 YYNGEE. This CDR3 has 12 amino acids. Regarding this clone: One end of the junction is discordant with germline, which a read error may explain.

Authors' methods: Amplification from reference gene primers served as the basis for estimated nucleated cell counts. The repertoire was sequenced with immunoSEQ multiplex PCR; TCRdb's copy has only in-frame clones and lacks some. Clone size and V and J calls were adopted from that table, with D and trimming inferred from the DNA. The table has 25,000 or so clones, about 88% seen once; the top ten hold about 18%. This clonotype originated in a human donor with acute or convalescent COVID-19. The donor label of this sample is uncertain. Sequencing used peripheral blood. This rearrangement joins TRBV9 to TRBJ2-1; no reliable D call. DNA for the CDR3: TGTGCCAGCAGCGTATCCTTCAATGAGCAGTTCTTC. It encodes CASSVSFNEQFF.